The sample holds a few counts of the clone carrying this TCR beta chain. What it binds is not known. Among the donors, all were healthy bone marrow donors. Amplification used 60 Vbeta primers and 13 Jbeta primers. Some clones are missing from TCRdb's copy, which holds only in-frame ones; the method was immunoSEQ multiplex PCR. The sample consists of over 100,000 clones, under 10% of them appearing once. The sample is drawn from a study of cytomegalovirus exposure and HLA in healthy donors. Study-wide results and caveats: An analysis was carried out at a later point. It showed that HLA-associated TCR beta chains were more clonally expanded than equally common non-associated chains.

This CDR3 is built from 16 residues. Trimming took off 6 bases at V and 0 bases at J, with 14 bases between the two ends. Germline V CDR1 and CDR2: MGHRA, YSYEKL. The chain carries TRBV4-1 and TRBJ2-2; perhaps TRBD2 as D (6 bases). Sequenced material: PBMCs. The sequence was obtained from a woman between 40 and 55 years old in good health and CMV-seropositive. The CDR3 sequence is CASSHNGEANTGELFF. CDR3 DNA: TGCGCCAGCAGTCACAACGGGGAGGCGAACACCGGGGAGCTGTTTTTT.